This is a list of T cell receptor beta chains from one sample in a study of cytomegalovirus exposure and HLA in healthy donors. Method: immunoSEQ multiplex PCR; TCRdb's copy keeps in-frame clones and lacks some. There are about 57,000 clones in the sample; roughly 90% occur only once, and 1% to 1.5% lies in the top ten. The material sequenced was PBMCs. These receptors all stem from a woman between 18 and 30 years old in good health and CMV-seronegative. The CDR3 runs from the conserved cysteine through the conserved F or W.

TRBV11-2	TRBJ2-2	CASSQTHNYGELFF
TRBV4-2	TRBJ1-2	CASSQDDPSVGAGYTF
TRBV18	TRBJ2-5	CASSPPDRGGETQYF
TRBV7-9	TRBJ2-2	CASKGESAELFF
TRBV6-5	TRBJ1-1	CASSPTDRSNKKAFF
TRBV6-5	TRBJ2-1	CASRTGEHEQFF
TRBV15	TRBJ2-7	CATSRLAGGDYEQYF
TRBV4-1	TRBJ1-3	CASSHLLDKAQGNTIYF
TRBV7-6	TRBJ2-1	CASSFLDSSYNEQFF
TRBV7-2	TRBJ2-3	CASSTGTSGFHTDTQYF
TRBV5-4	TRBJ1-2	CAGLYRENPNYGYTF
TRBV7-2	TRBJ2-7	CASSLAGLAGQYF
TRBV28	TRBJ2-5	CASSSSAQETQYF
TRBV5-1	TRBJ2-5	CASSTEGETQYF
TRBV6-5	TRBJ2-3	CASGIHGLVEDTQYF
TRBV28	TRBJ2-5	CASSFWSTSDLETQYF
TRBV5-1	TRBJ2-1	CASSLDTGVGNEQFF
TRBV18	TRBJ2-3	CASSPRDRSSTDTQYF
TRBV9	TRBJ2-2	CASSPWTSGNTGELFF
TRBV6-1	TRBJ2-7	CASSEKGTVTYEQYF
TRBV6-6	TRBJ1-5	CASRSIPLRGNQPQHF
TRBV14	TRBJ2-1	CASSGQGNEQFF
TRBV19	TRBJ2-4	CASSWGGGIGKNIQYF
TRBV25-1	TRBJ2-5	CASSRALGQIETQYF
TRBV19	TRBJ2-2	CASSMAQNTGELFF
TRBV5-1	TRBJ1-1	CASSHLWGEYTEAFF
TRBV2	TRBJ2-5	CASSEHSGGGARETQYF
TRBV28	TRBJ1-1	CASSSHPEQPWVTEAFF
TRBV5-5	TRBJ1-1	CASSYGVGPTEAFF
TRBV30	TRBJ2-5	CAWGGRQETQYF
TRBV30	TRBJ2-7	CAWRLDREYEQYF
TRBV5-1	TRBJ2-6	CASSERVSGANVLTF
TRBV4-1	TRBJ2-4	CASSQGPGRGLKDIQYF
TRBV6-1	TRBJ1-2	CASSELGEAGYGYTF
TRBV7-7	TRBJ2-1	CASSSRLDVYEQFF
TRBV6-5	TRBJ2-7	CASRGRDRAVNEQYF
TRBV9	TRBJ2-3	CASDRGDSTDTQYF
TRBV6-1	TRBJ1-1	CASRKTGFEAFF
TRBV6-5	TRBJ1-5	CASSYRGTNQPQHF
TRBV9	TRBJ2-1	CASSVEQGYGEQFF
TRBV28	TRBJ2-1	CASSLQGPSYNEQFF
TRBV7-6	TRBJ2-1	CASSFLAGGPGDEQFF
TRBV9	TRBJ1-3	CASSVVRAGNTIYF
TRBV7-9	TRBJ1-4	CASSATGEGLEKLFF
TRBV7-9	TRBJ1-4	CASSFLTGSEKLFF
TRBV7-2	TRBJ2-1	CASSVSGAYEQFF
TRBV5-6	TRBJ2-3	CASSEAPHTDTQYF
TRBV5-1	TRBJ2-5	CASSVGLAGSPRETQYF
TRBV30	TRBJ1-5	CAWSVRGYQPQHF
TRBV11-2	TRBJ2-1	CASSLNYGPGMRIGNEQFF
TRBV29-1	TRBJ1-2	CSVQSYGYTF
TRBV6-1	TRBJ1-2	CASSEWGVVNYGYTF
TRBV5-1	TRBJ1-1	CASSSRPGGLTEAFF
TRBV30	TRBJ1-2	CAWSADYGYTF
TRBV29-1	TRBJ2-3	CSVVQGDTQYF
TRBV28	TRBJ1-1	CASSLLGGLRGTEAFF
TRBV9	TRBJ2-7	CASSPHQGDEQYF
TRBV28	TRBJ2-6	CASSFSRGISGANVLTF